One sample yielded the 31 T cell receptor beta chains listed below, sequenced in a study of cytomegalovirus exposure and HLA in healthy donors. Generated by immunoSEQ multiplex PCR, the TCRdb table keeps only in-frame clones and is missing some. The table lists 300,000 to 350,000 clones, roughly 88% of them singletons, with roughly 0.88% in the top ten. The sample was PBMCs. The receptors here all came from a man aged 30 to 39 in good health and CMV-seronegative.

This clone was observed once. This chain connects TRBV4-3 to TRBJ1-5; the D is unclear. The germline V gene encodes CDR1 LGHNA and CDR2 YSLEER. V was trimmed by 0 bases and J by 2 bases, leaving 5 bases between them. The CDR3 length is 14 residues. The CDR3 bases are TGCGCCAGCAGCCAAGATCCCGGCAATCAGCCCCAGCATTTT. Translated, it gives CASSQDPGNQPQHF.

This rearrangement joins TRBV4-3 to TRBJ1-4, with unresolved D. V was clipped by 0 bases and J by 3 bases, with 8 bases between them. CDR3 length: 15 amino acids. CDR1 and CDR2 (germline): LGHNA, YSLEER. The CDR3 DNA is TGCGCCAGCAGCCAAGATCCGTATCCTAATGAAAAACTGTTTTTT. Its protein is CASSQDPYPNEKLFF.

The chain carries TRBV9 and TRBJ2-2; a weak D match, TRBD2 (5 bases). Germline V gene sequence: CDR1 SGDLS, CDR2 YYNGEE. This CDR3 spans 13 amino acids. V gave up 4 bases and J gave up 4 bases, with 8 bases separating them. This CDR3 is CASSPGSTGELFF. The CDR3, as DNA: TGTGCCAGCAGCCCGGGGAGCACCGGGGAGCTGTTTTTT.

This rearrangement joins TRBV19 to TRBJ1-5; D gene unclear. The germline gives CDR1 LNHDA, CDR2 SQIVND (reference sequence). The CDR3 sequence is 14 residues long. Between the trimmed V and J ends, which lost 6 bases and 1 base, there was a span of 10 bases. CDR3 in DNA: TGTGCCAGTAGCGATCAGTTAAGCAATCAGCCCCAGCATTTT. It yields the protein CASSDQLSNQPQHF.

This sequence joins TRBV11-2 and TRBJ1-5; D gene unclear. Trimming pared 1 base from V and 5 bases from J, leaving 21 bases between. Germline loops: CDR1 SGHAT, CDR2 FQNNGV. This CDR3 contains 18 residues. The CDR3 region is CASSLVEVCSPGDQPQHF. The CDR3 nucleotides are TGTGCCAGCAGCTTAGTGGAGGTTTGCTCACCTGGTGATCAGCCCCAGCATTTT.

The chain employs TRBV7-9 and TRBJ1-1; possible D gene TRBD1, 5 bases. The CDR3 consists of 14 residues. The germline CDR1 and CDR2 sequences are SEHNR and FQNEAQ (reference sequence). Trimming shortened V by 5 bases and J by 5 bases, and 15 bases separated the two germline ends. In DNA, the CDR3 is TGTGCCAGCAGCCCTCCGGGGGGTCGGACTGAAGCTTTCTTT. Its translation: CASSPPGGRTEAFF.

The chain carries TRBV7-8 and TRBJ1-5, with D perhaps matching TRBD1 (6 bases). The V gene's germline CDR1 is SGHVS and CDR2 FQNEAQ. V lost 5 bases to trimming and J lost 2 bases, with 16 bases between them. CDR3 length: 16 residues. Here the CDR3 reads CASSLGTFWGNQPQHF. Here the CDR3 DNA reads TGTGCCAGCAGCCTAGGGACATTCTGGGGCAATCAGCCCCAGCATTTT.

The chain carries TRBV19 and TRBJ1-1; D is uncertain. V was shortened by 7 bases and J by 0 bases, with 12 bases between the two germline ends. CDR3 size: 14 residues. CDR1 is LNHDA and CDR2 is SQIVND in the germline V gene (reference sequence). The CDR3 region is CASTLEVLNTEAFF. In DNA, the CDR3 is TGTGCCAGTACCCTTGAGGTACTGAACACTGAAGCTTTCTTT.

The chain links TRBV4-3 to TRBJ2-3; 10 positions agree with TRBD2. The CDR3 spans 16 residues. V dropped 0 bases and J dropped 3; count of bases not matched to a gene: 3. Germline V lookup: CDR1 LGHNA, CDR2 YSLEER. The CDR3 nucleotides are TGCGCCAGCAGCCAAGATTTTAGCGGGGGGACAGATACGCAGTATTTT. Amino acid sequence: CASSQDFSGGTDTQYF.

The genes are TRBV6-6 and TRBJ1-2; weak D call: TRBD1 (5 bases). Germline CDR1 reads MNHNY; CDR2 reads SVGAGI (reference sequence). V was cut by 5 bases and J by 4 bases, with 11 bases left in between. The CDR3 covers 13 residues. Here the CDR3 reads CASSLGLRYGYTF. In nucleotides, the CDR3 is TGTGCCAGCAGTCTGGGACTCCGCTATGGCTACACCTTC.

The rearrangement uses TRBV9 and TRBJ1-4, with 9 bases identical to TRBD1. This CDR3 has 14 amino acids. Germline V gene sequence: CDR1 SGDLS, CDR2 YYNGEE. Germline trimming cut 2 bases from V and 8 bases from J; bases unmatched to any gene: 4. For the CDR3, the DNA is TGTGCCAGCAGCGTTAGACAGGGGGGCGAAAAACTGTTTTTT. This codes for CASSVRQGGEKLFF.

V usage is TRBV29-1 and J usage is TRBJ1-2; D is uncertain. V was trimmed by 5 bases and J by 5 bases, leaving 15 bases between them. Germline V gene lookup returns CDR1 SQVTM and CDR2 ANQGSEA. The CDR3 spans 13 residues. CDR3 protein: CSVFPGFPYGYTF. The DNA for the CDR3 is TGCAGCGTTTTTCCAGGCTTTCCGTATGGCTACACCTTC.

V is TRBV4-3 and J is TRBJ1-2; D is unresolved. This CDR3 has 13 amino acids. V was shortened by 0 bases and J by 8 bases, with 10 bases between the two germline ends. CDR1 and CDR2 (germline): LGHNA, YSLEER. The DNA for the CDR3 is TGCGCCAGCAGCCAAGAGAACGGGATGGGCTACACCTTC. Translation gives CASSQENGMGYTF.

This rearrangement joins TRBV5-1 to TRBJ2-3; TRBD2 is a possible D gene (5 bases). Germline CDR1 is SGHRS and CDR2 is YFSETQ. The CDR3 contains 15 residues. V lost 4 bases, J lost 5 bases, and 17 bases lay in between. CDR3 sequence reads: CASSRPGSVEDTQYF. The CDR3 nucleotides read TGCGCCAGCAGCCGACCGGGGAGCGTGGAAGATACGCAGTATTTT. Filled out from reference TRBV5-1 and TRBJ2-3, the complete variable domain reads KAGVTQTPRYLIKTRGQQVTLSCSPISGHRSVSWYQQTPGQGLQFLFEYFSETQRNKGNFPGRFSGRQFSNSRSEMNVSTLELGDSALYLCASSRPGSVEDTQYFGPGTRLTVL.

This chain joins TRBV28 and TRBJ1-6, with D maybe TRBD1 (5 bases). CDR3 length equals 16 residues. The V end was cut by 7 bases, the J end by 0 bases, with 13 bases between. From germline, CDR1 is MDHEN and CDR2 SYDVKM. The CDR3 DNA reads as TGTGCCAGCACCTGGGGCAGAAGCTCCTATAATTCACCCCTCCACTTT. This gives the protein CASTWGRSSYNSPLHF.

This chain connects TRBV5-1 to TRBJ2-7, with TRBD1 matching 11 bases. V was pared by 0 bases and J by 2 bases, with 10 bases of the junction left unmatched. The CDR3 has 18 residues. The germline V gene has CDR1 SGHRS and CDR2 YFSETQ. This chain's CDR3 is CASSLEIVGQGGAYEQYF. As DNA, the CDR3 is TGCGCCAGCAGCTTGGAGATTGTGGGACAGGGGGGCGCCTACGAGCAGTACTTC.

A note on this clone: Different DNA sequences within this sample yield the same CDR3. This CDR3 is CASSLGQGNYGYTF. The CDR3 nucleotides read TGTGCCAGCAGCCTGGGACAGGGGAACTATGGCTACACCTTC. The V call is TRBV7-9, the J call TRBJ1-2; 10 nucleotides agree with TRBD1. The V and J ends lost 5 bases and 2 bases, in that order; junction bases with no gene match: 2. This CDR3 is built from 14 residues. Looked up from germline, CDR1 is SEHNR and CDR2 is FQNEAQ (reference sequence).

The chain is built from TRBV7-2 and TRBJ2-5; 7 bases line up with TRBD2. This CDR3 comprises 16 residues. CDR1 SGHTA and CDR2 FQGNSA come from the germline V gene. V was clipped by 5 bases and J by 2 bases; unmatched bases: 11. The CDR3 reads CASSLQRGRVQETQYF. The CDR3 DNA follows: TGTGCCAGCAGCCTGCAGCGGGGAAGGGTTCAAGAGACCCAGTACTTC. The whole variable domain, filled in from reference TRBV7-2 and TRBJ2-5, reads GAGVSQSPSNKVTEKGKDVELRCDPISGHTALYWYRQSLGQGLEFLIYFQGNSAPDKSGLPSDRFSAERTGGSVSTLTIQRTQQEDSAVYLCASSLQRGRVQETQYFGPGTRLLVL.

This clone appeared once. The chain has TRBV9 and TRBJ2-2, with 7 nucleotides matching TRBD1. Germline CDR1 is SGDLS and CDR2 is YYNGEE. The ends lost 4 bases at V and 7 bases at J; junction bases unmatched: 16. The CDR3 is 17 amino acids. Here the CDR3 reads CASSSSPRDSSRGELFF. The CDR3 DNA reads TGTGCCAGCAGCTCCAGCCCCCGGGACAGTTCCCGCGGGGAGCTGTTTTTT.

V gene TRBV4-2 combines with J gene TRBJ2-7; possibly TRBD2 for D (6 bases). V was shortened by 3 bases and J by 0 bases, with 18 bases between the two germline ends. The CDR3 contains 17 residues. Germline-derived CDR1 and CDR2 are LGHNA and YNFKEQ. CDR3 amino acids: CASSQGPLGGTSYEQYF. In DNA, the CDR3 is TGTGCCAGCAGCCAGGGCCCCCTAGGCGGGACCTCCTACGAGCAGTACTTC.

The chain carries TRBV18 and TRBJ1-5; possible D gene TRBD1, 6 bases. Per germline, CDR1 KGHSH and CDR2 LQKENI. The ends were cut back, 6 bases at V and 0 bases at J, with 15 bases in the middle. The length of the CDR3 is 16 residues. CDR3 in DNA: TGTGCCAGCTCCCTACAGGGTGGCTATAGCAATCAGCCCCAGCATTTT. It encodes CASSLQGGYSNQPQHF.

The rearrangement links TRBV5-6 to TRBJ2-1; TRBD2 matches at 13 bases. CDR1 is SGHDT and CDR2 is YYEEEE in the germline V gene. V was pared by 1 base and J by 4 bases, with 5 bases of the junction left unmatched. This CDR3 has 17 residues. DNA for the CDR3: TGTGCCAGCAGCTTGCCCCAACTAGCGGGGGGGTACAATGAGCAGTTCTTC. This translates into CASSLPQLAGGYNEQFF.

The chain employs TRBV4-1 and TRBJ2-7; TRBD2 might be the D (5 bases). This CDR3 comprises 14 residues. V was pared by 0 bases and J by 3 bases, with 9 bases between. Germline V gene sequence: CDR1 MGHRA, CDR2 YSYEKL. The CDR3 sequence is CASSQDRTGYEQYF. In nucleotides, the CDR3 is TGCGCCAGCAGCCAAGACCGGACTGGCTACGAGCAGTACTTC.

The chain recombines TRBV2 with TRBJ2-3, with 10 nucleotides matching TRBD2. Unmatched junction bases numbered 8, after V lost 5 bases and J lost 6 bases. The CDR3 consists of 15 residues. The germline V gene has CDR1 SNHLY and CDR2 FYNNEI. CDR3 coding DNA: TGTGCCAGCAGTTTAGCGGGGGGCCCGGGGGATACGCAGTATTTT. This gives the protein CASSLAGGPGDTQYF.

DNA of the CDR3: TGTGCCAGCAGCTTCCGGGACAAATATTCACCCCTCCACTTT. It translates to CASSFRDKYSPLHF. The chain has TRBV11-2 and TRBJ1-6; tentative D call: TRBD1 (6 bases). Trimming took 3 bases from V and 8 from J, leaving 11 bases between them. The CDR3 runs 14 residues. The germline V gene encodes CDR1 SGHAT and CDR2 FQNNGV. Based on the CDR3 plus reference TRBV11-2 and TRBJ1-6, the full variable domain is EAGVAQSPRYKIIEKRQSVAFWCNPISGHATLYWYQQILGQGPKLLIQFQNNGVVDDSQLPKDRFSAERLKGVDSTLKIQPAKLEDSAVYLCASSFRDKYSPLHFGNGTRLTVT.

The CDR3 DNA reads as TGTGCCAGCGCATTACCGGGACTCCGATATGAGCAGTTCTTC. Amino acid sequence: CASALPGLRYEQFF. The V and J genes are TRBV6-5 and TRBJ2-1; possibly TRBD2 for D (6 bases). V was pared by 8 bases and J by 8 bases, with 19 bases between. Per the germline V gene, CDR1 is MNHEY and CDR2 is SVGAGI. The CDR3 is 14 amino acids.

This clone was recorded a few times. The J gene is TRBJ2-5, the V gene TRBV19; perhaps TRBD2 as D (5 bases). Trimming shortened V by 4 bases and J by 5 bases, and 17 bases separated the two germline ends. CDR1 and CDR2 from the germline V gene are LNHDA and SQIVND (reference sequence). This CDR3 spans 15 amino acids. CDR3 in DNA: TGTGCCAGTAGTACCACCCCCCTCAGCGGCGAGACCCAGTACTTC. It is translated as CASSTTPLSGETQYF.

The chain is built from TRBV5-4 and TRBJ2-7; 9 bases align to TRBD1. CDR3 length: 16 residues. Trimming at V came to 3 bases and at J to 1 base, leaving 8 bases not matched to a gene. Germline V gives CDR1 SGHNT, CDR2 YYREEE (reference sequence). CDR3 sequence: CASSSTGGALSYEQYF. The CDR3 coding sequence is TGTGCCAGCAGCTCAACAGGGGGCGCGTTGTCCTACGAGCAGTACTTC.

CDR3: CASSRAPTNEKLFF. CDR3 coding DNA: TGTGCCAGCTCCAGGGCACCCACTAATGAAAAACTGTTTTTT. This chain joins TRBV18 and TRBJ1-4; D perhaps matches TRBD1 (5 bases). The germline V and J ends were trimmed by 6 bases and 2 bases, with 10 bases remaining between them. Germline assignment: CDR1 KGHSH and CDR2 LQKENI. The CDR3 totals 14 residues. The variable domain in full, with the rest retrieved from reference TRBV18 and TRBJ1-4, is NAGVMQNPRHLVRRRGQEARLRCSPMKGHSHVYWYRQLPEEGLKFMVYLQKENIIDESGMPKERFSAEFPKEGPSILRIQQVVRGDSAAYFCASSRAPTNEKLFFGSGTQLSVL.

The chain carries TRBV11-2 and TRBJ2-2; 8 bases are a match to TRBD1. The germline gives CDR1 SGHAT, CDR2 FQNNGV. V dropped 5 bases and J dropped 5; count of bases not matched to a gene: 7. The CDR3 extends over 15 amino acids. CDR3 bases: TGTGCCAGCAGCCGAAGAACAGGGGGTACCGGGGAGCTGTTTTTT. Residues: CASSRRTGGTGELFF.

V is TRBV27 and J is TRBJ1-1; D gene uncertain. Between the trimmed V and J ends, which lost 6 bases and 3 bases, there was a span of 17 bases. This CDR3 has 15 amino acids. Germline CDR1 reads MNHEY; CDR2 reads SMNVEV (reference sequence). The CDR3 is CASSLTSSWYTEAFF. The CDR3 DNA sequence: TGTGCCAGCAGCCTCACTTCTAGTTGGTACACTGAAGCTTTCTTT.